A single sample gave rise to the 14 T cell receptor beta chains below, sequenced in a study of blood T cell repertoires in COVID-19. Libraries were prepared by immunoSEQ multiplex PCR; TCRdb keeps only in-frame clonotypes and omits some of them. The table has 250,000 to 350,000 clones, around nine tenths seen once; the top ten hold 11%. The sequenced material came from peripheral blood. The receptor set was obtained from a woman in her twenties or thirties with COVID-19, enrolled during active disease.

This sequence joins TRBV27 and TRBJ2-3, with 7 bases matching TRBD2. Germline CDR1 is MNHEY and CDR2 is SMNVEV (reference sequence). The V gene end was trimmed by 6 bases and the J gene end by 3 bases; junction bases not matched to a gene: 12. CDR3 length: 16 amino acids. The CDR3 is CASRPWSGAGTDTQYF. The CDR3 region has the DNA TGTGCCAGCAGACCCTGGAGCGGGGCGGGGACAGATACGCAGTATTTT.

The rearrangement joins TRBV7-9 to TRBJ1-4, with D unclear. This CDR3 has 15 residues. Germline assignment: CDR1 SEHNR and CDR2 FQNEAQ (reference sequence). V lost 4 bases and J 2 bases, leaving 11 bases between the germline ends. In nucleotides, the CDR3 is TGTGCCAGCAGCTCGGACCGCGGGACTAATGAAAAACTGTTTTTT. This translates into CASSSDRGTNEKLFF. Complete variable domain (other parts from reference TRBV7-9 and TRBJ1-4): DTGVSQNPRHKITKRGQNVTFRCDPISEHNRLYWYRQTLGQGPEFLTYFQNEAQLEKSRLLSDRFSAERPKGSFSTLEIQRTEQGDSAMYLCASSSDRGTNEKLFFGSGTQLSVL.

This chain connects TRBV7-2 to TRBJ2-7; D may be TRBD2 (5 bases). The CDR3 length is 13 residues. Per the germline V gene, CDR1 is SGHTA and CDR2 is FQGNSA. The V end lost 0 bases, the J end lost 7 bases, and 10 bases lay between the germline ends. CDR3 in DNA: TGTGCCAGCAGCTTAGCCCTAGCTTGGGAGCAGTACTTC. Translating gives CASSLALAWEQYF.

The V gene is TRBV7-9, the J gene TRBJ2-3; 11 bases line up with TRBD2. The CDR3 is made up of 15 amino acids. With V trimmed by 4 bases and J by 0 bases, 0 bases remained unmatched. Germline CDR1 is SEHNR and CDR2 is FQNEAQ (reference sequence). The CDR3: CASSSSGRSTDTQYF. In DNA, the CDR3 is TGTGCCAGCAGCTCTAGCGGGAGGAGCACAGATACGCAGTATTTT.

This clone was detected only once. The chain combines TRBV5-1 with TRBJ2-7; tentative D call: TRBD2 (5 bases). CDR3 length: 13 residues. Trimming left V 1 base short and J 5 bases short, with 10 bases between. Germline V gene lookup returns CDR1 SGHRS and CDR2 YFSETQ. Here the CDR3 DNA reads TGCGCCAGCAGCTTGACGGGGTCCAACGAGCAGTACTTC. This sequence encodes CASSLTGSNEQYF.

The V gene is TRBV5-4, the J gene TRBJ2-3, with 11 bases that match TRBD2. Germline V CDR1 and CDR2: SGHNT, YYREEE (reference sequence). J gave up 6 bases and V 4 bases, and 16 bases lay outside the gene matches. The CDR3 has 18 residues. This CDR3 reads CASSTRTSGLGLYDTQYF. The CDR3 region has the DNA TGTGCCAGCAGCACCAGGACTAGCGGGTTAGGGCTTTATGATACGCAGTATTTT.

The V and J genes are TRBV19 and TRBJ2-7; D unclear. The germline gives CDR1 LNHDA, CDR2 SQIVND (reference sequence). CDR3 length: 14 residues. V was trimmed by 3 bases and J by 0 bases, leaving 9 bases between them. The DNA of the CDR3 is TGTGCCAGTAGTATCTCCCCGGGCTCCTACGAGCAGTACTTC. Amino acid sequence: CASSISPGSYEQYF.

This rearrangement joins TRBV5-1 to TRBJ2-5; 8 bases match TRBD1. CDR1 SGHRS and CDR2 YFSETQ come from the germline V gene. The CDR3 loop spans 17 amino acids. Unmatched junction bases numbered 10, after V lost 2 bases and J lost 1 base. CDR3 region: CASSLTGTGIVQETQYF. The CDR3, as DNA: TGCGCCAGCAGCTTAACCGGGACAGGCATAGTCCAAGAGACCCAGTACTTC.

This chain connects TRBV28 to TRBJ2-7; 8 bases map to TRBD2. Germline V CDR1 and CDR2: MDHEN, SYDVKM. The CDR3 has 16 amino acids. V trimming: 6 bases; J trimming: 0 bases; junction bases outside the gene matches: 10. CDR3 sequence reads: CASSRWAGGLSYEQYF. The CDR3 region has the DNA TGTGCCAGCAGCCGTTGGGCGGGAGGCCTCTCCTACGAGCAGTACTTC.

This clone came up once. This chain uses TRBV5-5 with TRBJ2-4; possibly TRBD2 for D (7 bases). The CDR3 contains 17 residues. Germline V gene sequence: CDR1 SGHKS, CDR2 YYEKEE (reference sequence). V was cut by 4 bases and J by 0 bases, with 17 bases left in between. CDR3 sequence (DNA): TGTGCCAGCAGCAGGCAGCGGGGACACATAGCCAAAAACATTCAGTACTTC. Amino acid sequence: CASSRQRGHIAKNIQYF.

A word on this clone: Other DNA sequences in the sample encode the same CDR3. This sequence joins TRBV9 and TRBJ2-7; tentative D call: TRBD2 (6 bases). This CDR3 is built from 14 residues. The V gene's germline CDR1 is SGDLS and CDR2 YYNGEE. Trimming cost V 2 bases and J 0 bases, with 9 bases left between them. The CDR3 bases are TGTGCCAGCAGCGTCGGGGGTATCTCCTACGAGCAGTACTTC. It encodes CASSVGGISYEQYF.

The chain joins TRBV6-4 to TRBJ2-3; 7 bases agree with TRBD2. This CDR3 is 16 amino acids long. Germline CDR1 is MRHNA and CDR2 is SNTAGT. Germline trimming cut 0 bases from V and 2 bases from J; bases unmatched to any gene: 5. The CDR3 reads CASSDSVAGTTDTQYF. CDR3 in DNA: TGTGCCAGCAGTGACTCCGTAGCGGGCACCACAGATACGCAGTATTTT.

V and J are TRBV24-1 and TRBJ2-3; D unclear. The V end lost 1 base, the J end lost 0 bases, and 7 bases lay between the germline ends. Germline assignment: CDR1 KGHDR and CDR2 SFDVKD. The CDR3 has 15 residues. The CDR3 nucleotides are TGTGCCACCAGTGATTTAAGAAGCAGCACAGATACGCAGTATTTT. This sequence encodes CATSDLRSSTDTQYF.

The chain combines TRBV4-1 with TRBJ2-3, with D perhaps matching TRBD1 (6 bases). The CDR3 loop spans 16 amino acids. Germline V gives CDR1 MGHRA, CDR2 YSYEKL. V lost 3 bases and J 1 base, leaving 14 bases between the germline ends. The CDR3 reads CASSQLGGSGTDTQYF. For the CDR3, the DNA is TGCGCCAGCAGCCAGCTAGGGGGTAGCGGCACAGATACGCAGTATTTT.